This is a list of T cell receptor beta chains from one sample in a study of Ad26.COV2.S vaccination and SARS-CoV-2 variants. The protocol was immunoSEQ multiplex PCR, while the TCRdb copy is restricted to in-frame clones and leaves out a portion. This sample has just over 350,000 clones, with about 91% found just once. This sample comprised peripheral blood, obtained after recovery from COVID-19. These receptors were obtained from a human donor who had recovered from COVID-19. The CDR3 runs from the conserved cysteine through the conserved F or W. A D gene is named only where the DNA matches it firmly. Clone size is not always given. Where it is, it says once, few, many or a class for expanded clones.

J gene	V gene	D gene	clone size	CDR3 protein	CDR3 DNA
TRBJ1-1	TRBV6-5	TRBD1	-	CASLRDRGREAFF	TGTGCCAGCCTCCGGGACAGGGGGCGTGAAGCTTTCTTT
TRBJ1-1	TRBV13	TRBD1	-	CASSPTGNRVEAFF	TGTGCCAGCAGCCCGACAGGGAATAGGGTTGAAGCTTTCTTT
TRBJ2-1	TRBV2	-	-	CASSVSGKGNEQFF	TGTGCCAGCAGTGTATCGGGAAAGGGGAATGAGCAGTTCTTC
TRBJ1-4	TRBV24-1	-	-	CATREGPEVFLFF	TGTGCCACCCGGGAAGGCCCAGAGGTCTTCCTGTTTTTT
TRBJ2-3	TRBV6-5	-	-	CASTPNMAGRDTQYF	TGTGCCAGCACCCCGAACATGGCAGGGCGGGATACGCAGTATTTT
TRBJ1-1	TRBV9	-	-	CASGGRFGGDLNTEAFF	TGTGCCAGCGGAGGTAGATTTGGGGGGGATCTAAACACTGAAGCTTTCTTT
TRBJ2-2	TRBV6-5	TRBD2	few	CASSYVGSGGAGQLFF	TGTGCCAGCAGTTACGTGGGTAGCGGGGGGGCCGGACAGCTGTTTTTT
TRBJ1-4	TRBV7-8	-	-	CASSPQGGFGKLFF	TGTGCCAGCAGCCCCCAAGGGGGTTTTGGCAAACTGTTTTTT
TRBJ1-6	TRBV5-1	TRBD1	once	CASSLGQGRNSPLHF	TGCGCCAGCAGCTTGGGACAGGGTCGCAATTCACCCCTCCACTTT
TRBJ1-4	TRBV7-9	-	-	CASSSTGKPRRDEKLFF	TGTGCCAGCAGCTCAACAGGGAAGCCCCGGAGGGATGAAAAACTGTTTTTT
TRBJ2-7	TRBV7-9	-	-	CASSLEAGYEQYF	TGTGCCAGCAGCTTAGAGGCCGGATACGAGCAGTACTTC
TRBJ1-1	TRBV6-5	-	-	CASSSRVAGRNTEAFF	TGTGCCAGCAGTTCCCGTGTAGCAGGCAGGAACACTGAAGCTTTCTTT
TRBJ2-1	TRBV7-3	-	once	CASSRRGGSYNEQFF	TGTGCCAGCAGCCGCCGAGGGGGCTCCTACAATGAGCAGTTCTTC
TRBJ1-2	TRBV29-1	TRBD1	-	CSVVDRGHYGYTF	TGCAGCGTTGTGGACAGGGGACACTATGGCTACACCTTC
TRBJ2-2	TRBV9	-	-	CASSVVGNTGELFF	TGTGCCAGCAGCGTCGTAGGGAACACCGGGGAGCTGTTTTTT
TRBJ2-5	TRBV2	TRBD1	-	CASRAGTGGRRETQYF	TGTGCCAGCAGAGCCGGGACAGGGGGCCGGAGGGAGACCCAGTACTTC
TRBJ1-5	TRBV15	-	-	CATSRDQGGGEPQHF	TGTGCCACCAGCAGAGATCAAGGGGGAGGGGAACCCCAGCATTTT
TRBJ2-2	TRBV5-5	-	-	CASSLFGGQITGELFF	TGTGCCAGCAGCTTGTTCGGGGGCCAAATAACCGGGGAGCTGTTTTTT
TRBJ2-7	TRBV19	-	-	CASSIAQESSYEQYF	TGTGCCAGTAGTATAGCGCAGGAGAGCTCCTACGAGCAGTACTTC
TRBJ2-1	TRBV5-1	TRBD2	-	CASSFLAGAYNEQFF	TGCGCCAGCAGCTTCTTAGCGGGGGCCTACAATGAGCAGTTCTTC
TRBJ1-1	TRBV7-2	-	-	CASSPGQGIMNTEAFF	TGTGCCAGCAGCCCTGGGCAGGGGATCATGAACACTGAAGCTTTCTTT
TRBJ1-2	TRBV2	-	-	CASSEALLGTNGYTF	TGTGCCAGCAGTGAAGCATTGTTGGGGACCAATGGCTACACCTTC
TRBJ2-5	TRBV5-8	TRBD1	few	CASSHVLDRFQETQYF	TGTGCCAGCAGCCACGTGTTGGACAGGTTCCAAGAGACCCAGTACTTC
TRBJ2-7	TRBV7-3	-	-	CASNNGGIYEQYF	TGTGCCAGCAACAACGGGGGTATCTACGAGCAGTACTTC
TRBJ2-1	TRBV4-1	TRBD2	-	CASSSTSGDFNEQFF	TGCGCCAGCAGCTCGACTAGCGGTGACTTCAATGAGCAGTTCTTC
TRBJ2-5	TRBV11-2	TRBD2	-	CASSLGGLAGVQETQYF	TGTGCCAGCAGCTTAGGGGGACTAGCGGGCGTGCAAGAGACCCAGTACTTC
TRBJ1-4	TRBV5-1	-	-	CASSATAATNEKLFF	TGCGCCAGCAGCGCAACAGCTGCAACTAATGAAAAACTGTTTTTT
TRBJ2-7	TRBV10-1	TRBD2	-	CASSAGLAEDYEQYF	TGCGCCAGCAGTGCGGGACTAGCGGAGGACTACGAGCAGTACTTC
TRBJ1-5	TRBV7-9	-	-	CASSTRRELNQPQHF	TGTGCCAGCAGTACGCGACGGGAACTCAATCAGCCCCAGCATTTT
TRBJ2-7	TRBV19	-	-	CASSIGGEQYF	TGTGCCAGTAGTATCGGGGGCGAGCAGTACTTC
TRBJ2-1	TRBV5-4	TRBD2	few	CASSQRTSGGLYNEQFF	TGTGCCAGCAGCCAACGGACTAGCGGGGGCCTCTACAATGAGCAGTTCTTC
TRBJ1-4	TRBV6-2/TRBV6-3	TRBD1	once	CASSFWTGGGEKLFF	TGTGCCAGCAGTTTCTGGACAGGGGGGGGAGAAAAACTGTTTTTT
TRBJ1-1	TRBV10-3	-	once	CAITITGFGTEAFF	TGTGCCATCACTATAACAGGGTTCGGCACTGAAGCTTTCTTT
TRBJ1-2	TRBV9	-	-	CASSALLDSGNTF	TGTGCCAGCAGCGCTCTACTGGACAGCGGCAACACCTTC
TRBJ1-2	TRBV27	-	-	CASSSPGRADYGYTF	TGTGCCAGCAGTTCCCCGGGCAGGGCCGACTATGGCTACACCTTC
TRBJ2-2	TRBV7-6	TRBD1	-	CASSPLQGARTGELFF	TGTGCCAGCAGCCCACTCCAGGGGGCGCGTACCGGGGAGCTGTTTTTT
TRBJ2-1	TRBV7-2	TRBD2	-	CASTRTSGGHYNEQFF	TGTGCCAGCACCCGGACTAGCGGGGGCCACTACAATGAGCAGTTCTTC
TRBJ1-2	TRBV7-8	-	-	CASSLAVAGEIDYGYTF	TGTGCCAGCAGCTTAGCGGTCGCAGGGGAGATCGACTATGGCTACACCTTC
TRBJ1-6	TRBV27	TRBD1	once	CASSSRDRGNSPLHF	TGTGCCAGCAGTTCCCGGGACAGGGGTAATTCACCCCTCCACTTT
TRBJ1-3	TRBV7-9	-	-	CASSLVTGFTGNTIYF	TGTGCCAGCAGCTTAGTTACAGGTTTTACTGGAAACACCATATATTTT
TRBJ1-5	TRBV27	-	-	CASSPGVGNQPQHF	TGTGCCAGCAGTCCGGGGGTAGGCAATCAGCCCCAGCATTTT
TRBJ2-1	TRBV6-6	TRBD2	-	CASSPLGTSGGYNEQFF	TGTGCCAGCAGTCCTCTGGGGACTAGCGGGGGGTACAATGAGCAGTTCTTC
TRBJ1-1	TRBV3-1/TRBV3-2	-	-	CASSQAGIIEAFF	TGTGCCAGCAGCCAAGCCGGGATCATTGAAGCTTTCTTT